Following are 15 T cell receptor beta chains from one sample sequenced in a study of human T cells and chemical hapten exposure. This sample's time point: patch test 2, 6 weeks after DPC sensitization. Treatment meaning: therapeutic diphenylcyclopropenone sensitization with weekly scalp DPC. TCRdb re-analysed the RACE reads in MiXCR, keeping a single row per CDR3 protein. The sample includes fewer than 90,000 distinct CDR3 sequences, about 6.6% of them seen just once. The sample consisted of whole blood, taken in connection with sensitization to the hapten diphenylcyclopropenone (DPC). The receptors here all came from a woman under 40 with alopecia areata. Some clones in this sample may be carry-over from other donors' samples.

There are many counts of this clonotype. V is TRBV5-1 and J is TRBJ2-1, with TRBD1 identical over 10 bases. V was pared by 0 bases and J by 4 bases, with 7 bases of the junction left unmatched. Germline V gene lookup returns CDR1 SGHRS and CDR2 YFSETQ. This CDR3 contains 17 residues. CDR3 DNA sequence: TGCGCCAGCAGCTTGGCTCGCGGGACAGGGGTTTACAATGAGCAGTTCTTC. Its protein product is CASSLARGTGVYNEQFF.

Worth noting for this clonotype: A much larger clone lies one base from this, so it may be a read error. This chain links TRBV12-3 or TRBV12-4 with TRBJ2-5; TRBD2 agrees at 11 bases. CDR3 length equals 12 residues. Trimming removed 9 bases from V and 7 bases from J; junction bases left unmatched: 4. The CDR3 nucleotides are TGTGCCAGAACTAGCGGGGGAGGGACCCAGTACTTC. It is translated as CARTSGGGTQYF.

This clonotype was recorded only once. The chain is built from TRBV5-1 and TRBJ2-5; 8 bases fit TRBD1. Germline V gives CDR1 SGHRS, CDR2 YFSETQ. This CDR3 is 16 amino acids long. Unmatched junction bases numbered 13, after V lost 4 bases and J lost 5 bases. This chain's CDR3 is CASSAETGAGFETQYF. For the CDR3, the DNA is TGCGCCAGCAGCGCCGAGACAGGGGCCGGGTTTGAGACCCAGTACTTC.

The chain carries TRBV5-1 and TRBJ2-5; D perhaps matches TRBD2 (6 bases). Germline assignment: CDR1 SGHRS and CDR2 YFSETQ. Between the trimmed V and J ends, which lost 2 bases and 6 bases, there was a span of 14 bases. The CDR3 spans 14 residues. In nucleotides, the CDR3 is TGCGCCAGCAGCTTAGGAGGGGCCTTGAAGACCCAGTACTTC. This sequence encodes CASSLGGALKTQYF.

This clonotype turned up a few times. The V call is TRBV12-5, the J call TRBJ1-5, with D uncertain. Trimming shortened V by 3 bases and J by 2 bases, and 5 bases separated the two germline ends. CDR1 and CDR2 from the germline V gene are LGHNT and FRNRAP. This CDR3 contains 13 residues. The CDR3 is CASGFGGNQPQHF. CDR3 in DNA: TGTGCTAGTGGTTTCGGGGGCAATCAGCCCCAGCATTTT.

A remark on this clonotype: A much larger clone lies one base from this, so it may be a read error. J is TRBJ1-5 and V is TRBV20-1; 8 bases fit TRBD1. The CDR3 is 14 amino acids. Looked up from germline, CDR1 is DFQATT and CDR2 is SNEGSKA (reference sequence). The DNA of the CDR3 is TGCAGTGCTAGACAGGGGGCGCACAATCAGCCCCAGAATTTT. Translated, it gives CSARQGAHNQPQNF.

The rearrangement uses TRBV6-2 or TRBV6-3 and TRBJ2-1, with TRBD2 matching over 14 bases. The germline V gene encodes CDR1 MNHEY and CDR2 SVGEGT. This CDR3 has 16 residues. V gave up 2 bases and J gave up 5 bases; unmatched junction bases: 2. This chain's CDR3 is CASSYGLAGGHNEQFF. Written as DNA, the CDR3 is TGTGCCAGCAGTTACGGACTAGCGGGGGGACACAATGAGCAGTTCTTC.

The CDR3 region is CASSLGAVNTEAFF. CDR3 DNA: TGTGCCAGCAGCTTGGGAGCCGTGAACACTGAAGCTTTCTTT. The J gene is TRBJ1-1, the V gene TRBV7-3; D is undetermined. Germline V lookup: CDR1 SGHTA, CDR2 FQGTGA. The germline V and J ends were trimmed by 3 bases and 0 bases, with 8 bases remaining between them. The length of the CDR3 is 14 residues.

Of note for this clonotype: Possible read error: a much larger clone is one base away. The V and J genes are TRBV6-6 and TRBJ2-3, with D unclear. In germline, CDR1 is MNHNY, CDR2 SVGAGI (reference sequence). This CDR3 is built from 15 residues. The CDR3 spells CARSYYHKGADTQYF. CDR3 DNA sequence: TGTGCCAGAAGTTACTACCACAAGGGCGCAGATACGCAGTATTTT.

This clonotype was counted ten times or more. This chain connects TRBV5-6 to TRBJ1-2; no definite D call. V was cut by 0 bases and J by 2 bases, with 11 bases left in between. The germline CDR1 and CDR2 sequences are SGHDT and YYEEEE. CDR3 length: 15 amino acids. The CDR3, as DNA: TGTGCCAGCAGCTTGGTGGCCAGACTAAACTATGGCTACACCTTC. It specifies CASSLVARLNYGYTF.

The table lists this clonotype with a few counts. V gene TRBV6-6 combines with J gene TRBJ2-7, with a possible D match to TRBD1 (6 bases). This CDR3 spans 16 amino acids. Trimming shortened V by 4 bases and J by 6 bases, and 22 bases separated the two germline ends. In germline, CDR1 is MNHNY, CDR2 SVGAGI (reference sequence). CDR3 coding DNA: TGTGCCAGCAGTTTTGGACGCAGGGGAGTTGGAGGCGAGCAGTACTTC. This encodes CASSFGRRGVGGEQYF.

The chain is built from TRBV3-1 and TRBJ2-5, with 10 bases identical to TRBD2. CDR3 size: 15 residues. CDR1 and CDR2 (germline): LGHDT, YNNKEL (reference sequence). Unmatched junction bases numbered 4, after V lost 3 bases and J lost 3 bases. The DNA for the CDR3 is TGTGCCAGCAGCCACGAGCGGGGGGGCAAAGAGACCCAGTACTTC. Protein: CASSHERGGKETQYF.

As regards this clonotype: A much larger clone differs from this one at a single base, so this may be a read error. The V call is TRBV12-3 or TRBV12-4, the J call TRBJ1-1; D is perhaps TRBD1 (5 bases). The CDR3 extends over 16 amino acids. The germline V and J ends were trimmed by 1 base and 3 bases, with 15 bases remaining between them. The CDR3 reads CASSLGTGAWDTEAFF. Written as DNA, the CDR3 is TGTGCCAGCAGTTTAGGGACCGGGGCCTGGGACACTGAAGCTTTCTTT.

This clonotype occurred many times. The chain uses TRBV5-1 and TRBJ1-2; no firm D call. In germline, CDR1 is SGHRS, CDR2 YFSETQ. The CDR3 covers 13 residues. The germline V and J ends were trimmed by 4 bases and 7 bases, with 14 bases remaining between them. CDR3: CASSADPQGGYTF. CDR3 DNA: TGCGCCAGCAGCGCGGATCCACAAGGTGGCTACACCTTC.

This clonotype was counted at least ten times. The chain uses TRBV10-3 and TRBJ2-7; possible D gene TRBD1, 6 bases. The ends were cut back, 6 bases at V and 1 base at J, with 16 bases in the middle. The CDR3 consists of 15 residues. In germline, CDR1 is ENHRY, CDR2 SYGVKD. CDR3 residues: CAISPKQGRSYEQYF. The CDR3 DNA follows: TGTGCCATCAGCCCGAAACAGGGTAGGTCCTACGAGCAGTACTTC.